Listed here is a single T cell receptor beta chain. Antigen specificity is unknown. Assay: immunoSEQ multiplex PCR; the TCRdb copy retains only in-frame clones and omits some. The sample has fewer than 20,000 clones, roughly 80% seen once. This entry belongs to a study of regulatory dendritic cells for organ transplantation. At the level of the study: LPS was added to dendritic cell cultures on day 6. Study-level results: Memory CD8+ clonal expansion seemed more limited with regulatory than mature dendritic cells. Naive CD4+ and CD8+ repertoires were highly diverse; memory CD8+ was most oligoclonal.

The CDR3 consists of 16 residues. V was clipped by 3 bases and J by 0 bases, with 16 bases between them. Looked up from germline, CDR1 is SGHNT and CDR2 is YYREEE (reference sequence). Sorted T cells were CFSE-labeled and cultured 4 to 5 days with allogeneic regulatory or mature dendritic cells at 1:10. Input material: memory CD4+ T cells from blood cultured with regulatory dendritic cells. Noted subset: CD45RO+ memory T cells. The origin of this receptor is a human donor in good health. The rearrangement links TRBV5-4 to TRBJ2-7, with D perhaps TRBD2 (6 bases). The CDR3 region has the DNA TGTGCCAGCAGCTGGGGCGGCGGGGCCCTCTCCTACGAGCAGTACTTC. Translated, it gives CASSWGGGALSYEQYF.